Listed here is a single T cell receptor (beta chain). This record comes from a study of blood T cell repertoires in COVID-19. V lost 6 bases to trimming and J lost 3 bases, with 14 bases between them. Germline CDR1 is KGHSH and CDR2 is LQKENI. This CDR3 has 14 residues. TCRdb keeps only in-frame clones here, not all; method: immunoSEQ multiplex PCR. The table shows approximately 320,000 clones, with around 92% occurring only once. The chain recombines TRBV18 with TRBJ1-2; D perhaps matches TRBD1 (5 bases). The sequenced material came from peripheral blood. This receptor was identified in a woman aged 25 to 45 with COVID-19, enrolled during active disease. In nucleotides, the CDR3 is TGTGCCAGCTCCCCTGGGGGAGGGCACTATGGCTACACCTTC. Its protein is CASSPGGGHYGYTF. Together with reference TRBV18 and TRBJ1-2, the CDR3 gives the full variable domain: NAGVMQNPRHLVRRRGQEARLRCSPMKGHSHVYWYRQLPEEGLKFMVYLQKENIIDESGMPKERFSAEFPKEGPSILRIQQVVRGDSAAYFCASSPGGGHYGYTFGSGTRLTVV.